This T cell receptor beta chain was observed in a study of shared clonotypes between healthy human individuals (dated by TCRdb to 2020 to 2021). The study in broad terms: The cohort comprised two women and a few men aged 18 to 49 years. To estimate repertoire size and how much clonotype sharing occurs between individuals, the study deeply sequenced the blood TCR repertoires of roughly 5 healthy adults. Libraries were prepared and TCR repertoires were sequenced by different laboratories using diverse techniques, in order to increase sequencing depth and limit assay-specific biases. Leukapheresis yielded between about 0.8 and 8.9 billion PBMCs per donor.

In regard to this clone: Its antigen remains unidentified. There are no base qualities to consult, and no much larger clone falls within one base.

Healthy HIV-negative adults with no recently reported acute infections or vaccinations were included as donors. Every donor was a Caucasian adult residing in Nashville, Tennessee, USA. For unsorted samples, 90 million or so PBMCs were counted, and genomic DNA was extracted using the QIAamp DNA Blood Mini kit. After blood collection by leukapheresis, PBMCs were isolated using Ficoll-Histopaque density gradient centrifugation and then cryopreserved in the vapor phase of liquid nitrogen. The investigation overall reported the following: Sampling was restricted to blood, and TCR repertoires in tissue are likely to differ from TCR repertoires in blood. Because the study included a small number of donors, the genetic and exposure-history diversity represented was limited. Pairwise subsampling led to the expectation that sequencing depth would affect the degree of clonotype sharing among donors.

CDR1 and CDR2, per the germline V gene, are MNHEY and SVGAGI. V ends up 6 bases short and J 8 bases short, with an unmatched junction base count of 10. The CDR3 covers 15 residues, taking in both the cysteine and the phenylalanine. The sequence is cut down to CDR3 DNA, 45 bases in frame from base 1. Using the deep immunoSEQ assay, multiplex PCR amplified TCR CDR3 regions from genomic DNA. Extracted genomic DNA from each cell subset was distributed evenly across all wells of several immunoSEQ 96-well plates, and each plate was treated as a replicate. For unsorted PBMC, roughly 0.3 ug genomic DNA, equal to about 30,000 T cell genomes, was loaded into each replicate PCR. Ten immunoSEQ deep assay plates were used to sequence the unsorted PBMC genomic DNA. Purified libraries were quantified with a Qubit 3.0 fluorometer, sized on a Bioanalyzer 2100, and re-quantified with the KAPA Library Quantification kit. Each immunoSEQ 96-well plate was sequenced on its own single-read 150-cycle Illumina NextSeq 550 flow cell. From the authors' description of their analysis: The immunoSEQ output contained only junctional sequences without quality scores, so filtering could not match that applied to full-length reads. Sequences were annotated with PyIR, a Python wrapper for IgBLAST v1.9, and V/J genes and CDR3 were assigned using IMGT germline references. Reads were removed for weak V/J assignments (E-value above 1e-6), missing CDR3, stop codons, out-of-frame junctions, or ambiguous translated residues. A V3J clonotype was defined by an identical inferred V gene, J gene, and CDR3 amino acid sequence. The percentage overlap between two repertoires was calculated by dividing the number of shared unique clonotypes by the size of the smaller repertoire. Repertoire richness was assessed with RTK rarefaction, the Chao1 estimator, and Recon v2.1 estimates of unobserved clonotypes. TCRdb took this table from immuneACCESS and kept in-frame rearrangements with V and J called. Such tables lack part of the clones; where checked against another copy, unresolved V genes explain under half of the gap, and the rest is unexplained. Clone size and V and J calls were adopted from that table, with D and trimming inferred from the DNA. The sample table shows 450,000 to 600,000 clones, and about 80% are seen once. The ten top clones hold approximately 12% of the sample.

The source material was PBMCs. The sequence joins TRBV6-5 to TRBJ2-3, with 11 bases matching TRBD2. The receptor comes from a woman aged 40-49 years in good health. Some clones in this sample may be carry-over from other donors' samples. The CDR3 protein is CASSSTSGSSVTQYF. In nucleotides, the sequence is TGTGCCAGCAGCTCAACTAGCGGGAGCTCGGTTACGCAGTATTTT.